This T cell receptor (beta chain) was recovered during a study of CXCR3-negative and CXCR3-positive naive CD8 T cells. Points from the study as a whole: Hydrophobicity of TRB CDR3s was greater in CXCR3-positive naive cells than in CXCR3-negative naive cells. TCR interaction strength was inferred from TRB CDR3 physicochemistry, as CD5 matched across naive subsets.

Germline loops: CDR1 SGHTA, CDR2 FQGNSA. This CDR3 contains 12 residues. The method, 5' RACE with UMI labels, was used to prepare the TRB cDNA libraries. TCRdb re-called the 5' RACE reads; one entry per CDR3 protein, DNA not given. The table lists approximately 96,000 distinct CDR3 sequences, with 1.1% in the top ten. As concerns this clonotype: What it binds is unknown.

Source material: naive CXCR3+ CD8+ T cells from blood. Subset meaning: CD45RO-CCR7+CD27+CD95- naive CD8+ T cells expressing CXCR3 (TNR3+). The genes are TRBV7-2 and TRBJ2-1. This TCR came from a human donor in good health. Some clones in this sample may be carry-over from other donors' samples. Here the CDR3 reads CASSSPYNEQFF.